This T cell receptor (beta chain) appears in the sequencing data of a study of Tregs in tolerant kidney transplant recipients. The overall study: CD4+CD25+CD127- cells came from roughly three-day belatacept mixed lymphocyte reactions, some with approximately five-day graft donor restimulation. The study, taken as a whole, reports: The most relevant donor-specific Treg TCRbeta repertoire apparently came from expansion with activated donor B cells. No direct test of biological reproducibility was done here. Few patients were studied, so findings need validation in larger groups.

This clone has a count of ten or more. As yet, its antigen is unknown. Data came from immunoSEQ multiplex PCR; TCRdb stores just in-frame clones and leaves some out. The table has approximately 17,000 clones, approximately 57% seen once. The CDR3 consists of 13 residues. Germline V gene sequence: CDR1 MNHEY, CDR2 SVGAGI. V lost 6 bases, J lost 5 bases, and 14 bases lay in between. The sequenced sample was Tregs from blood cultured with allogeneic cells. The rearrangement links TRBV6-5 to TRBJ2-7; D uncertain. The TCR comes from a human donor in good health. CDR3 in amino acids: CASSRSQSHEQYF. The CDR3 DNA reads TGTGCCAGCAGCCGTAGCCAGAGCCACGAGCAGTACTTC.